One sample yielded the 15 T cell receptor beta chains listed below, sequenced in a study of cytomegalovirus exposure and HLA in healthy donors. 60 Vbeta and 13 Jbeta primers were used in PCR. Assay used: immunoSEQ multiplex PCR; TCRdb lists only in-frame clones, some missing. This sample yields about 60,000 clones, of which 82% are seen a single time; 1.5% to 2% belongs to the top ten. Sequencing was performed on PBMCs. The origin of the receptors is a man aged 25-45 years in good health and CMV-seronegative.

The chain recombines TRBV6-5 with TRBJ2-7, with D unresolved. Trimming left V 0 bases short and J 5 bases short, with 11 bases between. This CDR3 is 14 amino acids long. Germline lookup yields CDR1 MNHEY and CDR2 SVGAGI. For the CDR3, the DNA is TGTGCCAGCAGTTACTCGAATCCCCGGGACGAGCAGTACTTC. Encoded protein: CASSYSNPRDEQYF.

This chain uses TRBV15 with TRBJ2-2; the match to TRBD2 covers 12 bases. Germline V lookup: CDR1 LNHNV, CDR2 YYDKDF (reference sequence). This CDR3 region has 17 residues. The trim removed 1 base at V and 3 bases at J, leaving 3 bases unmatched. Here the CDR3 DNA reads TGTGCCACCAGCAGAGGGACTAGCGGGACCGACACCGGGGAGCTGTTTTTT. This sequence encodes CATSRGTSGTDTGELFF.

The chain uses TRBV19 and TRBJ1-2, with D unclear. Germline CDR1 and CDR2: LNHDA and SQIVND (reference sequence). The CDR3 contains 13 residues. With 3 bases removed from V and 8 bases from J, the gap between germline ends came to 13 bases. CDR3 DNA: TGTGCCAGTAGTATTACTCCCACGGGAGGCTACACCTTC. Residues: CASSITPTGGYTF. Together with reference TRBV19 and TRBJ1-2, the CDR3 gives the full variable domain: DGGITQSPKYLFRKEGQNVTLSCEQNLNHDAMYWYRQDPGQGLRLIYYSQIVNDFQKGDIAEGYSVSREKKESFPLTVTSAQKNPTAFYLCASSITPTGGYTFGSGTRLTVV.

The V and J genes are TRBV7-2 and TRBJ1-4; D might be TRBD1 (5 bases). Deletions cut 5 bases from V and 2 bases from J, with 15 bases between. This CDR3 has 16 amino acids. Germline V gives CDR1 SGHTA, CDR2 FQGNSA. DNA of the CDR3: TGTGCCAGCAGCCATAGTGGGGCAGCTACTAATGAAAAACTGTTTTTT. Amino acids: CASSHSGAATNEKLFF.

This chain links TRBV29-1 with TRBJ2-3; D possibly corresponds to TRBD2 (6 bases). Germline V lookup: CDR1 SQVTM, CDR2 ANQGSEA. Trimming removed 7 bases from V and 1 base from J, with 15 bases in between. There are 14 residues in the CDR3. This chain's CDR3 is CSARRGVGTDTQYF. As DNA, the CDR3 is TGCAGCGCCAGGAGGGGTGTGGGCACAGATACGCAGTATTTT.

The rearrangement uses TRBV6-5 and TRBJ1-5; 7 bases align to TRBD1. The germline gives CDR1 MNHEY, CDR2 SVGAGI. V shed 4 bases, J shed 3 bases, and the junction held 6 bases outside the gene matches. The CDR3 is 15 residues long. The CDR3 sequence: CASSLTGDVNQPQHF. CDR3 DNA: TGTGCCAGCAGTTTAACAGGGGACGTCAATCAGCCCCAGCATTTT.

The chain couples TRBV7-9 to TRBJ2-7, with TRBD1 matching 11 bases. This CDR3 is built from 19 residues. V lost 5 bases to trimming and J lost 3 bases; unmatched junction nucleotides: 18. Germline-derived CDR1 and CDR2 are SEHNR and FQNEAQ (reference sequence). DNA of the CDR3: TGTGCCAGCAGCCCATCCGATGGCTACCGGGACAGGGGGTTCTACGAGCAGTACTTC. Translating it yields CASSPSDGYRDRGFYEQYF.

The CDR3 DNA sequence: TGTGCCAGCAGAGTTCATAATCAGGGTACTGAAGCTTTCTTT. Residues: CASRVHNQGTEAFF. The rearrangement links TRBV6-4 to TRBJ1-1, with D possibly matching TRBD1 (5 bases). The germline V and J ends were trimmed by 6 bases and 5 bases, with 16 bases remaining between them. This CDR3 has 14 residues. Germline V lookup: CDR1 MRHNA, CDR2 SNTAGT.

The genes are TRBV14 and TRBJ2-3; 11 bases align to TRBD2. Germline CDR1 reads SGHDN; CDR2 reads FVKESK. CDR3 length: 17 amino acids. V lost 4 bases and J lost 6; bases outside the gene matches: 12. This CDR3 reads CASSPLKSSGRFDTQYF. DNA for the CDR3: TGTGCCAGCAGCCCATTGAAATCTAGCGGGAGGTTTGATACGCAGTATTTT.

This chain uses TRBV27 with TRBJ1-1; D unresolved. Germline-derived CDR1 and CDR2 are MNHEY and SMNVEV (reference sequence). The CDR3 totals 14 residues. V lost 0 bases and J 5 bases, leaving 10 bases between the germline ends. The CDR3 reads CASSLSRWRTEAFF. CDR3 coding DNA: TGTGCCAGCAGTTTATCCAGGTGGAGGACTGAAGCTTTCTTT.

V gene TRBV19 combines with J gene TRBJ2-3, with TRBD2 matching 14 bases. This CDR3 is built from 19 residues. Germline CDR1 LNHDA, CDR2 SQIVND (reference sequence). V shed 4 bases and J 5 bases; nucleotides not matched to a gene: 14. CDR3 sequence reads: CASSTRLAGGPVLGDTQYF. In DNA, the CDR3 is TGTGCCAGTAGTACTCGACTAGCGGGAGGGCCGGTTCTAGGAGATACGCAGTATTTT.

V is TRBV9 and J is TRBJ2-2, with 11 nucleotides matching TRBD2. Germline assignment: CDR1 SGDLS and CDR2 YYNGEE. V gave up 2 bases and J gave up 4 bases; unmatched junction bases: 10. CDR3 length: 18 amino acids. CDR3 protein: CASSVTLAGAYFTGELFF. In nucleotides, the CDR3 is TGTGCCAGCAGCGTCACACTAGCGGGGGCCTATTTCACCGGGGAGCTGTTTTTT.

V usage is TRBV4-1 and J usage is TRBJ1-1; TRBD1 matches 7 bases. V was pared by 2 bases and J by 1 base, with 10 bases of the junction left unmatched. Per the germline V gene, CDR1 is MGHRA and CDR2 is YSYEKL. The CDR3 is made up of 17 amino acids. The CDR3 here is CASSQRSEGAPNTEAFF. The CDR3 bases are TGCGCCAGCAGCCAAAGGAGTGAGGGGGCGCCGAACACTGAAGCTTTCTTT.

This clone has just a few counts. The gene calls are TRBV2 and TRBJ1-2; D is ambiguous. Trimming stripped 1 base from V and 8 bases from J, with 20 bases between. Germline values: CDR1 SNHLY, CDR2 FYNNEI. The CDR3 loop spans 16 amino acids. The CDR3 spells CASSEESGGRSGGYTF. The CDR3 DNA sequence: TGTGCCAGCAGTGAAGAATCTGGAGGAAGAAGCGGCGGCTACACCTTC.

The genes are TRBV28 and TRBJ1-5; 11 bases are shared with TRBD1. The CDR3 is 14 amino acids. Germline V lookup: CDR1 MDHEN, CDR2 SYDVKM. The junction had 1 base not matched to a gene; V was cut back by 7 bases and J by 2 bases. CDR3: CASTDRGRNQPQHF. The CDR3 DNA is TGTGCCAGCACGGACAGGGGGCGCAATCAGCCCCAGCATTTT.